This T cell receptor (beta chain) was recorded in a study of T cell repertoires in cytomegalovirus infection. Study context: A matching HLA type, together with CMV infection, was signaled by public TCR beta signatures.

TCRdb reprocessed the reads with MiXCR, giving one entry per CDR3 protein. Counted here are some 800,000 distinct CDR3 sequences, 32% occurring once; the ten biggest clones make up under 15%. Comment on this clonotype: The antigen is unknown.

Sequences were derived from cultured CD8+ T cells from PBMCs, sampled from culture after CMV antigen stimulation. The receptor was derived from a human donor in good health (CMV status not recorded). Some clones in this sample may be carry-over from other donors' samples.

The CDR3 sequence is CATSDLNPTRGTEAFF. The CDR3 nucleotides are TGTGCCACCAGTGATTTGAACCCCACGAGGGGCACTGAAGCTTTCTTT. This chain uses TRBV24-1 with TRBJ1-1, with TRBD1 as a possible D gene (5 bases). The CDR3 extends over 16 amino acids. Trimming took off 0 bases at V and 4 bases at J, with 14 bases between the two ends. CDR1 and CDR2 from the germline V gene are KGHDR and SFDVKD.